The 19 T cell receptor beta chains below all came from one sample that was sequenced in a study of identical twins. TCRdb fed the 5' RACE reads into MiXCR, producing one record per CDR3 protein. The table includes about 280,000 distinct CDR3 sequences, around 8.8% detected once. These data were also filed under a second study, of yellow fever vaccine responses in identical twins.

The material sequenced was memory (CD45RO+) T cells sorted from blood. The receptors originated from a woman aged 18-29 years in good health.

By share, this clonotype ranks as medium-sized (0.01 to 0.1%). This chain connects TRBV12-3 or TRBV12-4 to TRBJ1-5, with 7 bases that match TRBD1. The length of the CDR3 is 14 residues. With 6 bases clipped from V and 7 bases from J, the junction kept 9 bases outside the gene matches. The CDR3 region has the DNA TGTGCCAGCAGCCCAACAGGGGCTTGGCAGCCCCAGCATTTT. As protein: CASSPTGAWQPQHF.

This clonotype has a count of ten or more. The CDR3: CASSGGSSYNEQFF. The CDR3 region has the DNA TGCGCCAGCAGCGGAGGAAGCTCCTACAATGAGCAGTTCTTC. This chain uses TRBV10-1 with TRBJ2-1, with D maybe TRBD2 (5 bases). V was trimmed by 6 bases and J by 0 bases, leaving 9 bases between them. Germline V lookup: CDR1 WNHNN, CDR2 SYGVQD (reference sequence). The CDR3 runs to 14 residues.

Ten or more counts support this clonotype. The CDR3 here is CASSPGQETQYF. CDR3 nucleotide sequence: TGCGCCAGCAGCCCGGGCCAAGAGACCCAGTACTTC. This chain uses TRBV5-1 with TRBJ2-5, with D unclear. V gave up 4 bases and J gave up 1 base, with 5 bases separating them. CDR3 size: 12 residues. Germline CDR1 is SGHRS and CDR2 is YFSETQ.

In its sample, this clonotype was seen many times. The V gene is TRBV5-1, the J gene TRBJ2-5; D is perhaps TRBD1 or TRBD2 (6 bases each). Trimming removed 6 bases from V and 3 bases from J, with 15 bases in between. CDR1 and CDR2 (germline): SGHRS, YFSETQ. This CDR3 is built from 14 residues. Written as DNA, the CDR3 is TGCGCCAGCATGTCGGGGGCACGAAAAGAGACCCAGTACTTC. Translation gives CASMSGARKETQYF. Variable domain in full (rest from reference TRBV5-1 and TRBJ2-5): KAGVTQTPRYLIKTRGQQVTLSCSPISGHRSVSWYQQTPGQGLQFLFEYFSETQRNKGNFPGRFSGRQFSNSRSEMNVSTLELGDSALYLCASMSGARKETQYFGPGTRLLVL.

This clonotype was recorded a few times. J is TRBJ2-3 and V is TRBV10-3, with D unclear. CDR3 length: 12 residues. V lost 2 bases and J lost 4, with 4 bases in between. Germline V gives CDR1 ENHRY, CDR2 SYGVKD. CDR3 residues: CAISERADTQYF. DNA for the CDR3: TGTGCCATCAGTGAGAGGGCAGATACGCAGTATTTT.

There are a few counts of this clonotype. The chain carries TRBV25-1 and TRBJ1-6, with 7 bases that match TRBD1. The CDR3 consists of 12 residues. Trimming at V came to 2 bases and at J to 12 bases, leaving 1 base not matched to a gene. Germline-derived CDR1 and CDR2 are MGHDK and SYGVNS. DNA for the CDR3: TGTGCCAGCAGTGAACAGGGGGTACCCCTCCACTTT. It codes for CASSEQGVPLHF.

This clonotype came up many times. This chain joins TRBV7-2 and TRBJ2-1; possibly TRBD2 for D (6 bases). Germline V lookup: CDR1 SGHTA, CDR2 FQGNSA. With 4 bases removed from V and 10 bases from J, the gap between germline ends came to 8 bases. The CDR3 spans 11 residues. The CDR3 sequence: CASSSSVEQFF. The CDR3 bases are TGTGCCAGCAGCTCTAGCGTGGAGCAGTTCTTC.

This clonotype was counted at least ten times. The chain joins TRBV6-1 to TRBJ1-1; D gene uncertain. Trimming took 6 bases from V and 5 from J, leaving 16 bases between them. The CDR3 is 14 amino acids. Germline-derived CDR1 and CDR2 are MNHNS and SASEGT. The CDR3 DNA reads as TGTGCCAGCAGCCGCGGACCGGCGGGGACTGAAGCTTTCTTT. Translating gives CASSRGPAGTEAFF.

This clonotype has a count of ten or more. The chain couples TRBV7-9 to TRBJ2-4; 9 bases agree with TRBD1. Trimming took 5 bases from V and 3 from J; bases not matched to a gene: 8. Germline CDR1 and CDR2: SEHNR and FQNEAQ (reference sequence). This CDR3 region has 16 residues. CDR3 nucleotides: TGTGCCAGCAGCCCCGCCGGGACAGGGAACAAAAACATTCAGTACTTC. It translates to CASSPAGTGNKNIQYF. The full variable domain, completed using reference TRBV7-9 and TRBJ2-4, is DTGVSQNPRHKITKRGQNVTFRCDPISEHNRLYWYRQTLGQGPEFLTYFQNEAQLEKSRLLSDRFSAERPKGSFSTLEIQRTEQGDSAMYLCASSPAGTGNKNIQYFGAGTRLSVL.

This clonotype was seen many times. The chain couples TRBV6-1 to TRBJ1-2, with 9 bases identical to TRBD1. V was clipped by 5 bases and J by 3 bases; unmatched bases: 16. The germline V gene has CDR1 MNHNS and CDR2 SASEGT. This CDR3 comprises 18 residues. CDR3 protein: CASSRAPGTGKGYYGYTF. The DNA of the CDR3 is TGTGCCAGCAGTCGGGCCCCCGGGACAGGGAAAGGGTACTATGGCTACACCTTC.

This clonotype showed up many times. The rearrangement joins TRBV2 to TRBJ2-7; possibly TRBD1 for D (6 bases). Per germline, CDR1 SNHLY and CDR2 FYNNEI. The CDR3 is 15 residues long. Trimming cost V 5 bases and J 3 bases, with 17 bases left between them. In nucleotides, the CDR3 is TGTGCCAGCAGTCAGACAACAGGGTTGGGCTACGAGCAGTACGTC. It translates to CASSQTTGLGYEQYV.

This clonotype has more than one count but fewer than ten. The rearrangement joins TRBV4-2 to TRBJ2-1; TRBD2 matches 7 bases. The junction had 6 bases not matched to a gene; V was cut back by 0 bases and J by 4 bases. From germline, CDR1 is LGHNA and CDR2 YNFKEQ. This CDR3 is built from 16 residues. Written as DNA, the CDR3 is TGTGCCAGCAGCCAAGAGCCTAGCGGAGATTACAATGAGCAGTTCTTC. Translating gives CASSQEPSGDYNEQFF.

The chain employs TRBV6-4 and TRBJ2-6; D may be TRBD1 (6 bases). Germline CDR1 and CDR2: MRHNA and SNTAGT. The germline V and J ends were trimmed by 4 bases and 1 base, with 11 bases remaining between them. CDR3 length equals 16 residues. In DNA, the CDR3 is TGTGCCAGCAGTGGTACAGGGACGTCTGGGGCCAACGTCCTGACTTTC. It yields the protein CASSGTGTSGANVLTF.

This clonotype was detected only a few times. CDR3 in DNA: TGTGCCAGCAGCGTAGCCCGGGGAGGGAACACTGAAGCTTTCTTT. It encodes CASSVARGGNTEAFF. The chain uses TRBV9 and TRBJ1-1; D gene unclear. V lost 0 bases and J lost 1, with 10 bases in between. Germline V CDR1 and CDR2: SGDLS, YYNGEE. The CDR3 runs to 15 residues.

The V gene is TRBV4-2, the J gene TRBJ2-7; 8 bases fit TRBD2. V lost 0 bases, J lost 2 bases, and 3 bases stayed unmatched. Germline lookup yields CDR1 LGHNA and CDR2 YNFKEQ. The CDR3 has 15 amino acids. CDR3 DNA sequence: TGTGCCAGCAGCCAAGAGCGGGAGGCCCCCTACGAGCAGTACTTC. This translates into CASSQEREAPYEQYF.

This chain uses TRBV4-1 with TRBJ2-5; TRBD1 agrees at 9 bases. Germline assignment: CDR1 MGHRA and CDR2 YSYEKL. CDR3 size: 17 residues. J lost 1 base, V lost 3 bases, and 9 bases had no gene match. This chain's CDR3 is CASSQGTGGLSQETQYF. The CDR3 DNA reads as TGCGCCAGCAGCCAGGGAACAGGGGGCTTATCCCAAGAGACCCAGTACTTC.

The J gene is TRBJ1-1, the V gene TRBV5-1; D call uncertain. The CDR3 totals 13 residues. Germline loops: CDR1 SGHRS, CDR2 YFSETQ. Trimming removed 0 bases from V and 11 bases from J, with 14 bases in between. CDR3 in amino acids: CASSLGALTNAFF. CDR3 nucleotides: TGCGCCAGCAGCTTGGGGGCTCTGACAAACGCTTTCTTT.

The chain recombines TRBV19 with TRBJ1-2, with unresolved D. V shed 3 bases and J shed 6 bases, with 5 bases lying between them. Germline values: CDR1 LNHDA, CDR2 SQIVND (reference sequence). The CDR3 runs 11 residues. For the CDR3, the DNA is TGTGCCAGTAGTATTGTGGATGGCTACACCTTC. Translated: CASSIVDGYTF.

This clonotype was detected only a few times. The chain links TRBV20-1 to TRBJ2-2; TRBD2 might be the D (6 bases). The CDR3 is 14 residues long. Germline values: CDR1 DFQATT, CDR2 SNEGSKA (reference sequence). The CDR3 region is CSAGPPANTGELFF. CDR3 DNA: TGCAGCGCGGGACCGCCTGCAAACACCGGGGAGCTGTTTTTT.